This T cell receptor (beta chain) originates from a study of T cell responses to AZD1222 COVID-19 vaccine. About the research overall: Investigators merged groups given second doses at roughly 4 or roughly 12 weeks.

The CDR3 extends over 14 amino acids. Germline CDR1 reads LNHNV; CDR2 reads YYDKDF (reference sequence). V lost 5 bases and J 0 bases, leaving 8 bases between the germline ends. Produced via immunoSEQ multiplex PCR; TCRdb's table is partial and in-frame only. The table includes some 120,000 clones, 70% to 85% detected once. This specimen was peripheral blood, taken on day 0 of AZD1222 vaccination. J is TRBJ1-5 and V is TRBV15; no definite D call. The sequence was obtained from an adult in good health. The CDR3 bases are TGTGCCACCAGCCCGCCCGATAGCAATCAGCCCCAGCATTTT. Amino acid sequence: CATSPPDSNQPQHF. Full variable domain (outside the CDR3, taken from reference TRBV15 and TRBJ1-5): DAMVIQNPRYQVTQFGKPVTLSCSQTLNHNVMYWYQQKSSQAPKLLFHYYDKDFNNEADTPDNFQSRRPNTSFCFLDIRSPGLGDTAMYLCATSPPDSNQPQHFGDGTRLSIL.